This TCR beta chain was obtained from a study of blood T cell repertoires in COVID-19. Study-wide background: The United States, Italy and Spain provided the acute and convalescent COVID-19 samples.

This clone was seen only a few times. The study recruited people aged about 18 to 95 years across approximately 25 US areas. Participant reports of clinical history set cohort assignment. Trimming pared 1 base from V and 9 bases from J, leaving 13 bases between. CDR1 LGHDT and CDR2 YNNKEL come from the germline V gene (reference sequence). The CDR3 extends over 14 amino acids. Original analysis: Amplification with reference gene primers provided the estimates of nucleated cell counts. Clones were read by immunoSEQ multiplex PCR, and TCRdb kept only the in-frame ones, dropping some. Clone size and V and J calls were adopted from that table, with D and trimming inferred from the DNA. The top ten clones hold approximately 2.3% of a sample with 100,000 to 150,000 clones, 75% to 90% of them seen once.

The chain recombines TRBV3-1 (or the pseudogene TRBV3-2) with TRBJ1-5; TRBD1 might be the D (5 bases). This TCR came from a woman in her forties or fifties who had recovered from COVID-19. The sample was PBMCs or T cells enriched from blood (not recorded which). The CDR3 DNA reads TGTGCCAGCAGCCAAGGCGGACCCGGGGGGCCCCAGCATTTT. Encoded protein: CASSQGGPGGPQHF.